This TCR beta chain was documented in a study of regulatory T cells in long-lasting Graves disease. Relying on iRepertoire HTBI primers and Arm-PCR of CDR3 regions, the team built TCR beta libraries. Via MiXCR, TCRdb re-called the multiplex PCR reads, giving one row per CDR3 protein. The top ten hold 25% to 30% of the sample, which has 300,000 to 400,000 distinct CDR3 sequences, 15% to 20% seen once. A remark on this clonotype: The junction departs from germline at one end; a sequencing error may be responsible.

Time point of the sample: persistent/refractory GD, antithyroid drugs over 5 years with positive TRAb. From RNA extracted from PBMCs, the TCR library was made. The material sequenced was peripheral blood mononuclear cells (PBMCs), taken when the disease was refractory, from a patient treated with antithyroid drugs. The clonotype originates from a female donor with Graves disease.

CDR3 region: CASSIAPRSYSNQPQHF. The CDR3 coding sequence is TGTGCCAGCAGCATAGCCCCGCGGAGTTATAGCAATCAGCCCCAGCATTTT. The chain is built from TRBV7-6 and TRBJ1-5; D is unclear. Per germline, CDR1 SGHVS and CDR2 FNYEAQ. The CDR3 contains 17 residues. Full variable domain (missing parts from reference TRBV7-6 and TRBJ1-5): GAGVSQSPRYKVTKRGQDVALRCDPISGHVSLYWYRQALGQGPEFLTYFNYEAQQDKSGLPNDRFSAERPEGSISTLTIQRTEQRDSAMYRCASSIAPRSYSNQPQHFGDGTRLSIL.